This T cell receptor (beta chain) emerged from a study of naive and memory T cell subsets. The SP2 primer and nested alpha and beta constant region primers amplified ligated cDNA in four rounds. TCRdb recomputed calls from the 5' RACE reads with MiXCR, one row per CDR3 protein. The repertoire holds some 60,000 distinct CDR3 sequences, with over 6% as singletons. CDR3 length: 17 residues. Deletions cut 0 bases from V and 6 bases from J, with 21 bases between. Germline CDR1 and CDR2: MNHNY and SVGAGI (reference sequence). The library had UMIs added by 3' ligation of an oligonucleotide to TCR cDNA. This clonotype was observed many times.

The receptor's source is a female donor in good health. This sequence joins TRBV6-6 and TRBJ2-7, with D possibly called TRBD1 or TRBD2 (7 bases each). The CDR3, as DNA: TGTGCCAGCAGTTACTCCAGGGGGAGGGGACAGTCGGTCGAGCAGTACTTC. As protein: CASSYSRGRGQSVEQYF.